What follows are 30 T cell receptor beta chains derived from one specimen sequenced in a study of human T cells and chemical hapten exposure. Stated time point: patch test 1, 2 weeks after DPC sensitization. Treatment here: therapeutic diphenylcyclopropenone sensitization with weekly scalp DPC. TCRdb independently ran MiXCR on the RACE reads; one entry per CDR3 protein. This sample has 150,000 to 200,000 distinct CDR3 sequences, with approximately 20% found just once. Sample: whole blood, taken in connection with sensitization to the hapten diphenylcyclopropenone (DPC). The receptors come from a woman aged 45 to 65 with alopecia areata. Some clones in this sample may be carry-over from other donors' samples.

This clonotype has a handful of counts. This chain links TRBV10-2 with TRBJ2-5, with 7 bases matching TRBD2. Germline lookup yields CDR1 WSHSY and CDR2 SAAADI. The V gene end was trimmed by 7 bases and the J gene end by 5 bases; junction bases not matched to a gene: 10. CDR3 length equals 14 residues. CDR3 in amino acids: CASTITGGGETQYF. CDR3 sequence (DNA): TGCGCCAGCACAATTACGGGAGGAGGGGAGACCCAGTACTTC.

V gene TRBV29-1 combines with J gene TRBJ1-1; D call uncertain. CDR1 and CDR2 from the germline V gene are SQVTM and ANQGSEA. This CDR3 spans 13 amino acids. The V end was cut by 6 bases, the J end by 2 bases, with 13 bases between. The CDR3 protein is CSVHVPANTEAFF. In nucleotides, the CDR3 is TGCAGCGTCCACGTCCCGGCCAACACTGAAGCTTTCTTT.

This clonotype showed up just a few times. V usage is TRBV11-2 and J usage is TRBJ2-5; TRBD2 matches 11 bases. Germline values: CDR1 SGHAT, CDR2 FQNNGV. The trim removed 0 bases at V and 5 bases at J, leaving 8 bases unmatched. CDR3 length equals 17 residues. DNA for the CDR3: TGTGCCAGCAGCTTAGATCCTAGCGGGAGGCGTGGGGAGACCCAGTACTTC. This encodes CASSLDPSGRRGETQYF.

CDR3 sequence: CASSLGPIAYEQYF. Written as DNA, the CDR3 is TGTGCCAGCAGCTTAGGTCCGATAGCCTACGAGCAGTACTTC. This sequence joins TRBV7-9 and TRBJ2-7, with unresolved D. This CDR3 has 14 residues. The V end lost 1 base, the J end lost 2 bases, and 9 bases lay between the germline ends. From germline, CDR1 is SEHNR and CDR2 FQNEAQ (reference sequence).

This sequence joins TRBV3-1 and TRBJ1-2; D may be TRBD1 (6 bases). This CDR3 comprises 19 residues. The V gene's germline CDR1 is LGHDT and CDR2 YNNKEL (reference sequence). Between the trimmed V and J ends, which lost 0 bases and 6 bases, there was a span of 26 bases. The CDR3 loop is CASSQDKGGRTPPINGYTF. In DNA, the CDR3 is TGTGCCAGCAGCCAAGATAAGGGGGGAAGAACACCACCGATCAATGGCTACACCTTC. Variable domain in full (rest from reference TRBV3-1 and TRBJ1-2): DTAVSQTPKYLVTQMGNDKSIKCEQNLGHDTMYWYKQDSKKFLKIMFSYNNKELIINETVPNRFSPKSPDKAHLNLHINSLELGDSAVYFCASSQDKGGRTPPINGYTFGSGTRLTVV.

The V gene is TRBV5-6, the J gene TRBJ2-1; 11 positions match TRBD2. The CDR3 runs to 15 residues. CDR1 is SGHDT, CDR2 YYEEEE, per germline. V trimming: 5 bases; J trimming: 7 bases; junction bases outside the gene matches: 8. The CDR3 nucleotides are TGTGCCAGCAGTCCAATAGCGGGAGGGAGTAATGAGCAGTTCTTC. Protein product: CASSPIAGGSNEQFF.

This chain connects TRBV12-3 or TRBV12-4 to TRBJ2-7; no firm D call. The V gene lost 10 bases and the J gene lost 6 bases, with 19 bases spanning the gap. There are 13 residues in the CDR3. The CDR3 sequence is CATAGRVGSEQYF. CDR3 coding DNA: TGTGCCACCGCCGGCCGGGTGGGTTCCGAGCAGTACTTC.

As concerns this clonotype: Given a much more abundant clone one base away, this may be a read error. The chain carries TRBV29-1 and TRBJ1-1; a possible D gene is TRBD1 (5 bases). This CDR3 comprises 12 residues. The V gene's germline CDR1 is SQVTM and CDR2 ANQGSEA. The CDR3 DNA reads TGCGGCGTTGAAGAGGGCGGGGGGGGAGCTTTCTTT. It encodes CGVEEGGGGAFF.

The genes are TRBV12-3 or TRBV12-4 and TRBJ2-1, with 14 positions matching TRBD2. V lost 3 bases and J lost 8; bases outside the gene matches: 6. The CDR3 covers 16 residues. DNA of the CDR3: TGTGCCAGCAGTTTGGGGACTAGCGGGAGTATGTATGAGCAGTTCTTC. Translation gives CASSLGTSGSMYEQFF.

The CDR3 here is CASSWTSGRGYEQYF. Here the CDR3 DNA reads TGCGCCAGCAGCTGGACTAGCGGGAGGGGCTACGAGCAGTACTTC. The rearrangement links TRBV5-1 to TRBJ2-7; 15 positions match TRBD2. The junction had 1 base not matched to a gene; V was cut back by 3 bases and J by 3 bases. This CDR3 is 15 amino acids long. CDR1 and CDR2 (germline): SGHRS, YFSETQ.

The chain links TRBV10-3 to TRBJ2-5; TRBD2 agrees at 9 bases. There are 14 residues in the CDR3. In germline, CDR1 is ENHRY, CDR2 SYGVKD. V lost 4 bases and J lost 5; bases outside the gene matches: 5. The CDR3 DNA reads as TGTGCCATCAGTGTTAGCGGGAGTATGGAGACCCAGTACTTC. Translation: CAISVSGSMETQYF.

This clonotype turned up a few times. V usage is TRBV11-2 and J usage is TRBJ1-5; 9 positions agree with TRBD1. The CDR3 totals 13 residues. The junction had 5 bases not matched to a gene; V was cut back by 8 bases and J by 6 bases. CDR1 is SGHAT, CDR2 FQNNGV, per germline. CDR3 bases: TGTGCCAGCGGAAGGGACAGGGCTCAGCCCCAGCATTTT. Its protein is CASGRDRAQPQHF.

The chain recombines TRBV4-2 with TRBJ2-1; D is possibly TRBD2 (5 bases). The CDR3 contains 14 residues. Per germline, CDR1 LGHNA and CDR2 YNFKEQ. V gave up 0 bases and J gave up 8 bases, with 11 bases separating them. The CDR3 sequence is CASSQDAGVYEQFF. CDR3 bases: TGTGCCAGCAGCCAAGATGCGGGTGTGTATGAGCAGTTCTTC.

The V gene is TRBV12-3 or TRBV12-4, the J gene TRBJ1-1; D unclear. Trimming shortened V by 7 bases and J by 1 base, and 4 bases separated the two germline ends. The CDR3 runs to 11 residues. The CDR3 sequence is CASKKNTEAFF. Written as DNA, the CDR3 is TGTGCCAGCAAGAAGAACACTGAAGCTTTCTTT.

The rearrangement joins TRBV29-1 to TRBJ2-7, with 9 bases that match TRBD1. The germline gives CDR1 SQVTM, CDR2 ANQGSEA. V lost 6 bases to trimming and J lost 3 bases; unmatched junction nucleotides: 3. The CDR3 is made up of 12 amino acids. As DNA, the CDR3 is TGCAGCGTCGACAGGGGGGGCTACGAGCAGTACTTC. This encodes CSVDRGGYEQYF.

Only a few counts were recorded for this clonotype. The chain has TRBV5-1 and TRBJ2-1; 9 bases fit TRBD1. V shed 3 bases, J shed 6 bases, and the junction held 10 bases outside the gene matches. CDR1 and CDR2 (germline): SGHRS, YFSETQ. This CDR3 has 16 amino acids. CDR3 amino acids: CASSSTRDRVPNEQFF. CDR3 nucleotides: TGCGCCAGCAGCTCGACACGGGACAGGGTTCCCAATGAGCAGTTCTTC.

The chain has TRBV7-2 and TRBJ2-1; D is unclear. Germline CDR1 reads SGHTA; CDR2 reads FQGNSA. Trimming took 3 bases from V and 5 from J, leaving 14 bases between them. This CDR3 has 15 residues. This CDR3 reads CASSLEGLQNNEQFF. CDR3 in DNA: TGTGCCAGCAGCTTGGAAGGGCTACAAAACAATGAGCAGTTCTTC.

This clonotype was recorded at least ten times. The V call is TRBV28, the J call TRBJ2-3, with TRBD2 matching over 9 bases. From germline, CDR1 is MDHEN and CDR2 SYDVKM. CDR3 length: 14 amino acids. The J segment lost 3 bases and the V segment lost 3 bases, leaving 1 base of the junction unmatched. CDR3: CASSFLAGTDTQYF. The CDR3 DNA reads as TGTGCCAGCAGTTTCCTAGCGGGAACAGATACGCAGTATTTT.

This clonotype was counted ten times or more. The chain couples TRBV2 to TRBJ2-1, with D possibly matching TRBD1 (6 bases). Germline V gene sequence: CDR1 SNHLY, CDR2 FYNNEI. The V and J ends lost 7 bases and 4 bases respectively, with 8 bases between them. This CDR3 has 12 amino acids. The CDR3 reads CASTGDYNEQFF. CDR3 sequence (DNA): TGTGCCAGCACAGGGGATTACAATGAGCAGTTCTTC.

This clonotype was recorded only once. The V and J genes are TRBV3-1 and TRBJ2-2; TRBD2 matches 9 bases. The CDR3 is 16 amino acids. Per germline, CDR1 LGHDT and CDR2 YNNKEL (reference sequence). V shed 1 base and J 7 bases; nucleotides not matched to a gene: 7. The CDR3 DNA is TGTGCCAGCAGCCAAGTTAGCGGGAGTTGGATCGGGGAGCTGTTTTTT. The encoded protein is CASSQVSGSWIGELFF. Full variable domain (outside the CDR3, taken from reference TRBV3-1 and TRBJ2-2): DTAVSQTPKYLVTQMGNDKSIKCEQNLGHDTMYWYKQDSKKFLKIMFSYNNKELIINETVPNRFSPKSPDKAHLNLHINSLELGDSAVYFCASSQVSGSWIGELFFGEGSRLTVL.

This clonotype was seen a handful of times. The chain is built from TRBV2 and TRBJ2-3; 7 bases are shared with TRBD2. CDR1 is SNHLY, CDR2 FYNNEI, per germline. The CDR3 contains 15 residues. V lost 7 bases, J lost 2 bases, and 9 bases stayed unmatched. The CDR3 nucleotides are TGTGCCAGCATGGCTAGCGGAACCTACACAGATACGCAGTATTTT. Translation gives CASMASGTYTDTQYF.

The gene calls are TRBV19 and TRBJ2-2; D call uncertain. There are 14 residues in the CDR3. V was shortened by 7 bases and J by 2 bases, with 11 bases between the two germline ends. Germline values: CDR1 LNHDA, CDR2 SQIVND (reference sequence). As DNA, the CDR3 is TGTGCCAGTACCTTGGACGGTAACACCGGGGAGCTGTTTTTT. Amino acid sequence: CASTLDGNTGELFF.

The J gene is TRBJ2-3, the V gene TRBV7-9; D ambiguous. Trimming cost V 5 bases and J 4 bases, with 10 bases left between them. Per germline, CDR1 SEHNR and CDR2 FQNEAQ (reference sequence). The CDR3 extends over 13 amino acids. This CDR3 reads CASSMNMADTQYF. For the CDR3, the DNA is TGTGCCAGCAGCATGAACATGGCAGATACGCAGTATTTT.

The chain links TRBV6-5 to TRBJ1-5, with 7 bases fitting TRBD1. J lost 6 bases, V lost 3 bases, and 5 bases had no gene match. CDR1 and CDR2 from the germline V gene are MNHEY and SVGAGI. The CDR3 runs 14 residues. This chain's CDR3 is CASSYTGEGQPQHF. Here the CDR3 DNA reads TGTGCCAGCAGTTATACAGGGGAGGGTCAGCCCCAGCATTTT.

The CDR3 protein is CSVLFSNEQFF. The CDR3 coding sequence is TGCAGCGTTCTCTTCAGCAATGAGCAGTTCTTC. The chain has TRBV29-1 and TRBJ2-1; D is undetermined. CDR1 is SQVTM and CDR2 is ANQGSEA in the germline V gene. The CDR3 consists of 11 residues. V was shortened by 5 bases and J by 6 bases, with 8 bases between the two germline ends.

The CDR3 is CASSSVFREGYQETQYF. In DNA form, the CDR3 reads TGTGCCAGCAGCTCCGTCTTTCGGGAGGGGTACCAAGAGACCCAGTACTTC. The chain combines TRBV5-6 with TRBJ2-5, with 8 bases that match TRBD2. The CDR3 spans 17 residues. The V gene end was trimmed by 3 bases and the J gene end by 0 bases; junction bases not matched to a gene: 10. Germline CDR1 SGHDT, CDR2 YYEEEE.

This chain connects TRBV5-5 to TRBJ2-3, with 12 bases fitting TRBD2. The CDR3 has 16 residues. CDR1 is SGHKS and CDR2 is YYEKEE in the germline V gene (reference sequence). Losses at the gene ends were 4 bases for V and 3 bases for J; bases not matched to a gene: 6. CDR3 in amino acids: CASSLAGGPRTDTQYF. The CDR3 DNA reads as TGTGCCAGCAGCCTAGCGGGAGGGCCGCGTACAGATACGCAGTATTTT.

This clonotype has ten or more counts. The rearrangement links TRBV7-8 to TRBJ1-3; possibly TRBD1 for D (6 bases). Germline CDR1 and CDR2: SGHVS and FQNEAQ. The CDR3 is made up of 15 amino acids. Between the trimmed V and J ends, which lost 5 bases and 4 bases, there was a span of 15 bases. The CDR3 protein is CASSPLTGAGNTIYF. As DNA, the CDR3 is TGTGCCAGCAGCCCCCTGACGGGGGCCGGAAACACCATATATTTT.

This sequence joins TRBV20-1 and TRBJ2-2; D might be TRBD2 (6 bases). The CDR3 is 18 residues long. V was clipped by 1 base and J by 2 bases, with 20 bases between them. Germline CDR1 and CDR2: DFQATT and SNEGSKA (reference sequence). The CDR3 loop reads CSARASPDSGFNTGELFF. The CDR3 DNA reads TGCAGTGCTAGAGCCTCCCCGGATAGCGGATTCAACACCGGGGAGCTGTTTTTT.

This clonotype came up a few times. The gene calls are TRBV7-9 and TRBJ2-3; the D is unclear. Trimming removed 8 bases at V and 0 bases at J, with 9 bases between. The CDR3 is 13 residues long. The V gene's germline CDR1 is SEHNR and CDR2 FQNEAQ (reference sequence). The CDR3 coding sequence is TGTGCCAGCTCGGACCTTAGCACAGATACGCAGTATTTT. It specifies CASSDLSTDTQYF.